This TCR beta chain is drawn from a study of naive and memory T cell subsets. By sample share, this clonotype is medium-sized. Amplification of ligated cDNA took four PCR rounds with SP2 and nested alpha and beta constant primers. MiXCR was run by TCRdb on the UMI-ligation and nested PCR reads, yielding one entry per CDR3 protein. The sample has approximately 700 distinct CDR3 sequences, about 5% seen once; the top ten hold 15% to 20%. Trimming took off 6 bases at V and 1 base at J, with 9 bases between the two ends. This CDR3 has 13 residues. In germline, CDR1 is DFQATT, CDR2 SNEGSKA (reference sequence). An oligonucleotide containing a UMI was ligated to the 3' end of TCR cDNA. Reverse transcription used DNase-treated unsorted total RNA, aiming for 1 to 1000 ng.

The V gene is TRBV20-1, the J gene TRBJ2-2, with D unclear. This receptor was taken from an adult in good health. Sequenced material: skin, taken from a tuberculin skin test site or a saline-injected site (not recorded which). Here the CDR3 reads CSAPSRNTGELFF. CDR3 nucleotides: TGCAGTGCGCCGAGCAGGAACACCGGGGAGCTGTTTTTT.